These 8 T cell receptor beta chains were sequenced from one sample in a study of T cell responses to AZD1222 COVID-19 vaccine. Produced via immunoSEQ multiplex PCR; TCRdb's table is partial and in-frame only. The sample lists approximately 140,000 clones, 90% to 95% occurring once. The specimen was peripheral blood, collected 28 days after the second AZD1222 dose. These receptors were taken from an adult who received the AZD1222 COVID-19 vaccine.

This chain uses TRBV7-2 with TRBJ2-5, with D tentatively TRBD1 (6 bases). In germline, CDR1 is SGHTA, CDR2 FQGNSA. This CDR3 has 15 amino acids. Trimming took 4 bases from V and 2 from J, leaving 14 bases between them. CDR3 in amino acids: CASSSLSTGQETQYF. In DNA, the CDR3 is TGTGCCAGCAGCTCACTATCTACAGGGCAAGAGACCCAGTACTTC.

The J gene is TRBJ2-2, the V gene TRBV7-9, with D perhaps TRBD1 or TRBD2 (5 bases each). V lost 5 bases and J 2 bases, leaving 18 bases between the germline ends. There are 17 residues in the CDR3. Germline CDR1 and CDR2: SEHNR and FQNEAQ (reference sequence). In DNA, the CDR3 is TGTGCCAGCAGCCGACTATCTATCGGACATAACACCGGGGAGCTGTTTTTT. Residues: CASSRLSIGHNTGELFF.

The rearrangement uses TRBV7-2 and TRBJ1-4, with a weak D call TRBD1 (5 bases). This CDR3 has 14 residues. Germline assignment: CDR1 SGHTA and CDR2 FQGNSA. The V end was cut by 5 bases, the J end by 5 bases, with 12 bases between. CDR3 sequence: CASSPGRQNEKLFF. The CDR3 DNA reads TGTGCCAGCAGCCCGGGACGGCAAAATGAAAAACTGTTTTTT.

The V gene is TRBV6-1, the J gene TRBJ1-1; 7 bases agree with TRBD1. J was trimmed by 5 bases and V by 2 bases; bases with no gene match: 5. CDR1 is MNHNS, CDR2 SASEGT, per germline. This CDR3 has 14 amino acids. Here the CDR3 reads CASSEQGGRTEAFF. CDR3 DNA sequence: TGTGCCAGCAGTGAACAGGGGGGGAGGACTGAAGCTTTCTTT.

The chain has TRBV19 and TRBJ1-6; TRBD1 agrees at 8 bases. J gave up 9 bases and V 5 bases, and 9 bases lay outside the gene matches. Per the germline V gene, CDR1 is LNHDA and CDR2 is SQIVND (reference sequence). The CDR3 contains 15 residues. The CDR3 loop is CASSRPTGGVSPLHF. DNA for the CDR3: TGTGCCAGTAGTCGTCCCACAGGGGGTGTTTCACCCCTCCACTTT.

This clone was picked up one time. This chain joins TRBV7-9 and TRBJ1-1; D not resolved. The length of the CDR3 is 13 residues. V was trimmed by 3 bases and J by 2 bases, leaving 7 bases between them. The V gene's germline CDR1 is SEHNR and CDR2 FQNEAQ (reference sequence). In DNA form, the CDR3 reads TGTGCCAGCAGCTTCGTAGAAAACACTGAAGCTTTCTTT. Translation: CASSFVENTEAFF.

This rearrangement joins TRBV28 to TRBJ2-1; TRBD2 matches 8 bases. Looked up from germline, CDR1 is MDHEN and CDR2 is SYDVKM. The CDR3 loop spans 16 amino acids. The junction had 15 bases not matched to a gene; V was cut back by 7 bases and J by 7 bases. Written as DNA, the CDR3 is TGTGCCAGCACCCCCCGGGGTAGCGGGAAGAAAAATGAGCAGTTCTTC. Its translation is CASTPRGSGKKNEQFF.

The rearrangement links TRBV4-2 to TRBJ2-3, with D maybe TRBD1 (5 bases). The germline V gene has CDR1 LGHNA and CDR2 YNFKEQ. Trimming removed 0 bases from V and 5 bases from J, with 12 bases in between. This CDR3 has 15 residues. The CDR3 sequence: CASSQEESGKDTQYF. In DNA form, the CDR3 reads TGTGCCAGCAGCCAAGAGGAGTCAGGGAAAGATACGCAGTATTTT.